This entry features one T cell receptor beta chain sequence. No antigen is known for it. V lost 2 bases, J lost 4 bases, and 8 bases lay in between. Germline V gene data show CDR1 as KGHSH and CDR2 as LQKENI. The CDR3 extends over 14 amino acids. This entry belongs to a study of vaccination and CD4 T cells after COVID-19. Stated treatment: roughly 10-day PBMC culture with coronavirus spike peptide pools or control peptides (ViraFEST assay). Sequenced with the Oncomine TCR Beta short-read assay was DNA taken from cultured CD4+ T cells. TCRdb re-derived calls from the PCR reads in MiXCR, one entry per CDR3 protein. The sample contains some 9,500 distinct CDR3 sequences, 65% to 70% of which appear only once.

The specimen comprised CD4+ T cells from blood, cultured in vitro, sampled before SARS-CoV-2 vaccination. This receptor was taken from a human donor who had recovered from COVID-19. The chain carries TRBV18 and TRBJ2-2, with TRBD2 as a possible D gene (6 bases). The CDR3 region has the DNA TGTGCCAGCTCACCATCGGGGGTCACCGGGGAGCTGTTTTTT. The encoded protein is CASSPSGVTGELFF.